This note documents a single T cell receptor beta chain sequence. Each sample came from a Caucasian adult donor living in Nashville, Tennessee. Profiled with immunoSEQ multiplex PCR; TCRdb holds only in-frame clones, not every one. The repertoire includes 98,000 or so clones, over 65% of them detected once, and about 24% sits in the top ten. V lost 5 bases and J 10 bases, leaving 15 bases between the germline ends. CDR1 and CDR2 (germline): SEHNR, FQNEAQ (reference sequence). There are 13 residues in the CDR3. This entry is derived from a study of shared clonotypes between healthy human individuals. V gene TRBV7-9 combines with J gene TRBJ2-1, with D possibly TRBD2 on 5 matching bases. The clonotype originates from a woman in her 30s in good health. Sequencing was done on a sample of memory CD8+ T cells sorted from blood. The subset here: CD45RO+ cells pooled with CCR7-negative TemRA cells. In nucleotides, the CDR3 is TGTGCCAGCAGCGCGCTCGGGGTTGGGGAGCAGTTCTTC. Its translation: CASSALGVGEQFF.